This T cell receptor (beta chain) stems from a study of blood T cells in healthy people across ages. This clonotype was counted a few times. Its specificity is not known. V trimming: 1 base; J trimming: 2 bases; junction bases outside the gene matches: 11. From germline, CDR1 is LGHNA and CDR2 YSLEER. The CDR3 length is 18 residues. Primed by a sample-barcoded 5' primer and a J-beta primer mix, a second PCR proceeded for roughly 6 to 12 cycles. TCRdb reprocessed the 5' RACE reads via MiXCR and lists one record per CDR3 protein. This table holds 700,000 or so distinct CDR3 sequences, 40% to 50% found once. Study observations and caveats: Reliance upon unsorted PBMCs precluded definitive naive versus antigen-experienced comparison. While age rose, TCR beta diversity per million T cells dropped in a roughly linear way.

The sample consisted of blood. This receptor was identified in a man older than 75 in good health. The chain employs TRBV4-3 and TRBJ2-3, with 8 bases lining up with TRBD1. The CDR3, as DNA: TGCGCCAGCAGCCAAGCGGTTGGTGCAGGGGGCTTCACAGATACGCAGTATTTT. It codes for CASSQAVGAGGFTDTQYF.